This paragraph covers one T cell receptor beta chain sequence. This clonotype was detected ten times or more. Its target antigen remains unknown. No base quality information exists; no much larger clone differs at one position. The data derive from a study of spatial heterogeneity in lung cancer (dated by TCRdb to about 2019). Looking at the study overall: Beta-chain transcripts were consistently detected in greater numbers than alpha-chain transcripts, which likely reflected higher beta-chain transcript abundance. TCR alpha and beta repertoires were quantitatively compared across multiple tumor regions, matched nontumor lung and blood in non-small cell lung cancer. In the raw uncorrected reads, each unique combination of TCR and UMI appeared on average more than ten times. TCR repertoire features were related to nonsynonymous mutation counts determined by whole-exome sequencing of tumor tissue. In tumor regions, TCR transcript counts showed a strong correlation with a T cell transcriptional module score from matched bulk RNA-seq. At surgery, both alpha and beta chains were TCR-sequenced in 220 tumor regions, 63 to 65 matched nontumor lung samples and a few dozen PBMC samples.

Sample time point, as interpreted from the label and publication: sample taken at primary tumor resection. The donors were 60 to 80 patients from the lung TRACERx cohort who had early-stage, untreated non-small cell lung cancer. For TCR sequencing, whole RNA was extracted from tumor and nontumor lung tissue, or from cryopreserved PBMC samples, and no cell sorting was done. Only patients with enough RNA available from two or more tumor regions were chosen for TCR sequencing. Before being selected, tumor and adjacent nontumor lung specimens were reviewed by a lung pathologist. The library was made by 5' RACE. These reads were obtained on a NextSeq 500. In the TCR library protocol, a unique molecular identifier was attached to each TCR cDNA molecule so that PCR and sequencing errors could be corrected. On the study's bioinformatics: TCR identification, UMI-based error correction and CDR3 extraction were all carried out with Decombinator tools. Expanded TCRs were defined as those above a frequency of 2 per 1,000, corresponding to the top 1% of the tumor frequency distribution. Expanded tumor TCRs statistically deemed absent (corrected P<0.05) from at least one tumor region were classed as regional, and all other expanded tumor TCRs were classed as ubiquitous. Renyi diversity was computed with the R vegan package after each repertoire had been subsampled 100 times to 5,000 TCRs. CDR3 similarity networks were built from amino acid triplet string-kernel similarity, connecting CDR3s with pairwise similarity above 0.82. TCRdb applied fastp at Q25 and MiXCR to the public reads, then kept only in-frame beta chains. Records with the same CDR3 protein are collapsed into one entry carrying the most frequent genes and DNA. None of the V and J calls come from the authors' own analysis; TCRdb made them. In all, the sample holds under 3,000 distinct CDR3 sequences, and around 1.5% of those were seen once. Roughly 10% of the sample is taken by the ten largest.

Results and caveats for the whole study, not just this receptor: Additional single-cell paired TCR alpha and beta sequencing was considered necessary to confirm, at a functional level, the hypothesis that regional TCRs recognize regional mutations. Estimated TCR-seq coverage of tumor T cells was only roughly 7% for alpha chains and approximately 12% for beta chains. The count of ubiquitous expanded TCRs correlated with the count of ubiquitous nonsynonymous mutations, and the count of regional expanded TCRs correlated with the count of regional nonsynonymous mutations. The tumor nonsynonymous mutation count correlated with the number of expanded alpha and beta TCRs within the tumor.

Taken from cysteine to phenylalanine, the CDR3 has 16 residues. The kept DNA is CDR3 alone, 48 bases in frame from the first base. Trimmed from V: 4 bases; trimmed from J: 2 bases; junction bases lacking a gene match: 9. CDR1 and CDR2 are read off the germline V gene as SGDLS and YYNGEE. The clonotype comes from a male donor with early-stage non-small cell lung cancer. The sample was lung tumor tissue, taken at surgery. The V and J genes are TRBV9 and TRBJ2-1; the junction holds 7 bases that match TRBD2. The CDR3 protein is CASSPLGRATYNEQFF. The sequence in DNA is TGTGCCAGCAGCCCCTTGGGGAGGGCGACCTACAATGAGCAGTTCTTC.